This T cell receptor (beta chain) appears in the sequencing data of a study of blood T cell repertoires in COVID-19. The germline CDR1 and CDR2 sequences are KGHSH and LQKENI. The V end was cut by 3 bases, the J end by 6 bases, with 11 bases between. This CDR3 has 14 amino acids. Profiling relied on immunoSEQ multiplex PCR, and the TCRdb table lists in-frame clones only, not all of them. The sample holds about 180,000 clones, 85% to 90% seen once. This TCR derives from a woman younger than 45 with active or convalescent COVID-19. Sequencing was done on a sample of peripheral blood. The chain uses TRBV18 and TRBJ1-4, with D maybe TRBD1 (6 bases). CDR3 residues: CASSPGQKYEKLFF. CDR3 in DNA: TGTGCCAGCTCACCCGGACAGAAGTATGAAAAACTGTTTTTT.